This T cell receptor (beta chain) emerged from a study of T cells after yellow fever vaccination. They built TCR cDNA with 5'RACE template switching, a step that put in a universal primer site and UMIs. A single record per CDR3 protein comes from TCRdb applying MiXCR to the 5' RACE reads. Of around 63,000 distinct CDR3 sequences in the sample, around 7.4% were seen once. There are many counts of this clonotype. This CDR3 region has 14 residues. Trimming shortened V by 2 bases and J by 4 bases, and 8 bases separated the two germline ends. The receptor's source is a man under 40 who received the YFV17D yellow fever vaccine. This rearrangement joins TRBV12-3 or TRBV12-4 to TRBJ2-2, with D possibly being TRBD1 (6 bases). Sequencing used CD8+ T cells sorted from PBMCs, obtained 15 days after the yellow fever booster vaccination. In nucleotides, the CDR3 is TGTGCCAGCAGTTTAACAGGGCCCACCGGGGAGCTGTTTTTT. Protein: CASSLTGPTGELFF.